These 26 T cell receptor beta chains came from one sample sequenced in a study of cytomegalovirus exposure and HLA in healthy donors. With 60 Vbeta and 13 Jbeta primers, the PCR was carried out. TCRdb's copy holds only in-frame clones and misses some; the assay was immunoSEQ multiplex PCR. The repertoire holds over 110,000 clones, about four fifths seen once, with 5.5% to 7% in the top ten. The sequenced sample was PBMCs. The receptors were sampled from a middle-aged woman in good health and CMV-seropositive.

V gene TRBV14 combines with J gene TRBJ2-1; 12 positions agree with TRBD2. The ends lost 0 bases at V and 7 bases at J; junction bases unmatched: 7. This CDR3 has 17 residues. Germline V gives CDR1 SGHDN, CDR2 FVKESK. CDR3 coding DNA: TGTGCCAGCAGCCAAGAATGCCTAGCGGGAGGGCGTAATGAGCAGTTCTTC. It yields the protein CASSQECLAGGRNEQFF.

V usage is TRBV6-1 and J usage is TRBJ2-5; 9 positions agree with TRBD2. Germline V gene lookup returns CDR1 MNHNS and CDR2 SASEGT. After removal of 1 base from V and 3 bases from J, the junction contained 3 bases not matched to a gene. This CDR3 comprises 15 residues. The CDR3 protein is CASSEGTSAKETQYF. As DNA, the CDR3 is TGTGCCAGCAGTGAAGGGACTAGCGCAAAAGAGACCCAGTACTTC.

This chain joins TRBV7-9 and TRBJ1-2; D is unclear. The CDR3 runs to 12 residues. Per the germline V gene, CDR1 is SEHNR and CDR2 is FQNEAQ (reference sequence). V was trimmed by 1 base and J by 4 bases, leaving 4 bases between them. For the CDR3, the DNA is TGTGCCAGCAGCTTAGGGCTCTATGGCTACACCTTC. Amino acid sequence: CASSLGLYGYTF.

The rearrangement joins TRBV11-3 to TRBJ2-1, with TRBD2 identical over 12 bases. The CDR3 loop spans 16 amino acids. Germline V CDR1 and CDR2: SGHNT, YENEEA. The junction had 11 bases not matched to a gene; V was cut back by 5 bases and J by 9 bases. CDR3: CASSPSGLAGGGEQFF. The DNA for the CDR3 is TGTGCCAGCAGCCCTAGTGGCCTAGCGGGAGGGGGTGAGCAGTTCTTC.

The CDR3 sequence is CASSPGTGVTDTQYF. The DNA of the CDR3 is TGCGCCAGCAGCCCCGGGACAGGGGTCACAGATACGCAGTATTTT. The rearrangement uses TRBV5-1 and TRBJ2-3, with 10 bases identical to TRBD1. The CDR3 has 15 residues. V was clipped by 4 bases and J by 2 bases; unmatched bases: 4. The germline CDR1 and CDR2 sequences are SGHRS and YFSETQ.

The V call is TRBV11-2, the J call TRBJ2-3; 10 nucleotides align to TRBD2. J lost 5 bases, V lost 5 bases, and 10 bases had no gene match. The germline V gene has CDR1 SGHAT and CDR2 FQNNGV. This CDR3 has 16 residues. CDR3 in amino acids: CASSHPPGLARDTQYF. CDR3 DNA sequence: TGTGCCAGCAGCCACCCACCGGGACTAGCGAGAGATACGCAGTATTTT.

This clone showed up just a few times. The chain uses TRBV6-1 and TRBJ1-5, with TRBD1 identical over 7 bases. The CDR3 consists of 15 residues. CDR1 and CDR2 from the germline V gene are MNHNS and SASEGT. The V segment lost 2 bases and the J segment 2 bases; nucleotides outside the gene matches: 3. The CDR3 sequence is CASSEQGVGNQPQHF. Written as DNA, the CDR3 is TGTGCCAGCAGTGAACAGGGGGTGGGCAATCAGCCCCAGCATTTT.

The chain links TRBV5-6 to TRBJ2-5; maybe TRBD2 (5 bases). The CDR3 loop spans 13 amino acids. V lost 0 bases to trimming and J lost 5 bases, with 8 bases between them. Germline lookup yields CDR1 SGHDT and CDR2 YYEEEE. CDR3 DNA: TGTGCCAGCAGCTTGGGAGGGCTCGAGACCCAGTACTTC. Amino acid sequence: CASSLGGLETQYF.

The J gene is TRBJ2-2, the V gene TRBV27; D remains ambiguous. The CDR3 consists of 13 residues. Trimming removed 6 bases at V and 0 bases at J, with 5 bases between. Germline CDR1 reads MNHEY; CDR2 reads SMNVEV (reference sequence). The CDR3 loop reads CASSLANTGELFF. The CDR3 DNA sequence: TGTGCCAGCAGCCTCGCGAACACCGGGGAGCTGTTTTTT.

J is TRBJ1-1 and V is TRBV5-1; D uncertain. Germline lookup yields CDR1 SGHRS and CDR2 YFSETQ. This CDR3 has 17 amino acids. V lost 1 base and J 0 bases, leaving 16 bases between the germline ends. The CDR3 sequence: CASSLWSVASMNTEAFF. For the CDR3, the DNA is TGCGCCAGCAGCTTGTGGTCCGTTGCTAGCATGAACACTGAAGCTTTCTTT.

This clone was detected only once. The V and J genes are TRBV19 and TRBJ1-5; D call uncertain. V was clipped by 3 bases and J by 2 bases, with 5 bases between them. CDR3 length: 13 residues. Per the germline V gene, CDR1 is LNHDA and CDR2 is SQIVND (reference sequence). Here the CDR3 reads CASSISGNQPQHF. The CDR3 bases are TGTGCCAGTAGTATTAGTGGCAATCAGCCCCAGCATTTT.

V is TRBV6-1 and J is TRBJ2-3; D possibly corresponds to TRBD2 (6 bases). This CDR3 region has 14 residues. The V gene's germline CDR1 is MNHNS and CDR2 SASEGT. The ends were cut back, 11 bases at V and 3 bases at J, with 18 bases in the middle. CDR3 loop: CACPSVQGTDTQYF. DNA for the CDR3: TGTGCCTGTCCTAGCGTCCAAGGGACAGATACGCAGTATTTT.

The V and J genes are TRBV11-3 and TRBJ1-2; D not certain. CDR1 and CDR2 (germline): SGHNT, YENEEA. CDR3 length: 12 amino acids. V shed 5 bases and J shed 2 bases, with 6 bases lying between them. The CDR3 region has the DNA TGTGCCAGCAGCGCGCGGAACTATGGCTACACCTTC. Its protein product is CASSARNYGYTF. Combining the CDR3 with reference TRBV11-3 and TRBJ1-2 gives the whole variable domain EAGVVQSPRYKIIEKKQPVAFWCNPISGHNTLYWYLQNLGQGPELLIRYENEEAVDDSQLPKDRFSAERLKGVDSTLKIQPAELGDSAVYLCASSARNYGYTFGSGTRLTVV.

This chain joins TRBV6-5 and TRBJ1-2, with D perhaps TRBD1 (6 bases). The CDR3 has 14 residues. The germline V gene has CDR1 MNHEY and CDR2 SVGAGI. V lost 5 bases to trimming and J lost 4 bases, with 14 bases between them. DNA of the CDR3: TGTGCCAGCAGTCCCCGAGGGGGAAGCTATGGCTACACCTTC. Translated, it gives CASSPRGGSYGYTF.

This clone has only a few counts. The chain employs TRBV5-5 and TRBJ2-1; D remains unclear. The CDR3 sequence is 16 residues long. CDR1 and CDR2 (germline): SGHKS, YYEKEE (reference sequence). V gave up 4 bases and J gave up 0 bases, with 14 bases separating them. Written as DNA, the CDR3 is TGTGCCAGCAGCCGTGACGGAAGGAGCTCCTACAATGAGCAGTTCTTC. This sequence encodes CASSRDGRSSYNEQFF. Full variable domain (rest looked up from reference TRBV5-5 and TRBJ2-1): DAGVTQSPTHLIKTRGQQVTLRCSPISGHKSVSWYQQVLGQGPQFIFQYYEKEERGRGNFPDRFSARQFPNYSSELNVNALLLGDSALYLCASSRDGRSSYNEQFFGPGTRLTVL.

The chain combines TRBV5-1 with TRBJ2-5, with TRBD1 identical over 8 bases. The J call is in doubt because the DNA end fits TRBJ2-7 better. This CDR3 has 14 amino acids. Germline lookup yields CDR1 SGHRS and CDR2 YFSETQ. This CDR3 is CASSPGGEAYEQYF. Here the CDR3 DNA reads TGCGCCAGCAGCCCAGGGGGCGAGGCCTACGAGCAGTACTTC.

The chain recombines TRBV6-1 with TRBJ2-7; D ambiguous. The CDR3 contains 13 residues. The V gene's germline CDR1 is MNHNS and CDR2 SASEGT. V was shortened by 5 bases and J by 2 bases, with 10 bases between the two germline ends. The CDR3 sequence: CASSQTPAYEQYF. Here the CDR3 DNA reads TGTGCCAGCAGTCAGACACCTGCCTACGAGCAGTACTTC.

The rearrangement joins TRBV2 to TRBJ2-2; maybe TRBD1 (7 bases). The CDR3 spans 13 residues. The germline CDR1 and CDR2 sequences are SNHLY and FYNNEI. The ends were cut back, 8 bases at V and 10 bases at J, with 17 bases in the middle. This CDR3 is CASSRQGGVELFF. The DNA for the CDR3 is TGTGCCAGCTCGCGACAGGGAGGAGTGGAGCTGTTTTTT.

Here the CDR3 DNA reads TGTGCCAGCAGCCAAGAACTAGCGGTCTACAATGAGCAGTTCTTC. Amino acid sequence: CASSQELAVYNEQFF. The chain carries TRBV14 and TRBJ2-1; TRBD2 matches at 8 bases. The J segment lost 3 bases and the V segment lost 0 bases, leaving 1 base of the junction unmatched. CDR3 size: 15 residues. Germline assignment: CDR1 SGHDN and CDR2 FVKESK.

This clone ranks as medium-sized. The rearrangement uses TRBV5-1 and TRBJ1-4; 8 bases match TRBD1. V was pared by 4 bases and J by 0 bases, with 5 bases of the junction left unmatched. The CDR3 runs 16 residues. The germline V gene has CDR1 SGHRS and CDR2 YFSETQ. The CDR3 protein is CASSKDRAATNEKLFF. CDR3 in DNA: TGCGCCAGCAGCAAGGACAGGGCTGCAACTAATGAAAAACTGTTTTTT.

The V gene is TRBV7-2, the J gene TRBJ2-7, with D possibly being TRBD1 (6 bases). V was pared by 3 bases and J by 6 bases, with 24 bases between. CDR3 size: 17 residues. CDR1 is SGHTA and CDR2 is FQGNSA in the germline V gene. The CDR3 nucleotides are TGTGCCAGCAGCTTGACCCCCCACGGACAGCTGTACGTCGAGCAGTACTTC. Translation: CASSLTPHGQLYVEQYF. The variable domain in full, with the rest retrieved from reference TRBV7-2 and TRBJ2-7, is GAGVSQSPSNKVTEKGKDVELRCDPISGHTALYWYRQSLGQGLEFLIYFQGNSAPDKSGLPSDRFSAERTGGSVSTLTIQRTQQEDSAVYLCASSLTPHGQLYVEQYFGPGTRLTVT.

This rearrangement joins TRBV5-8 to TRBJ1-3; D ambiguous. The CDR3 runs 14 residues. Per germline, CDR1 SGHTS and CDR2 YDEGEE. With 7 bases removed from V and 0 bases from J, the gap between germline ends came to 11 bases. This CDR3 reads CASGGDISGNTIYF. CDR3 nucleotides: TGTGCCAGCGGCGGGGATATCTCTGGAAACACCATATATTTT.

V gene TRBV6-1 combines with J gene TRBJ2-1; weak D call: TRBD2 (6 bases). Trimming removed 4 bases at V and 2 bases at J, with 12 bases between. The length of the CDR3 is 15 residues. Germline lookup yields CDR1 MNHNS and CDR2 SASEGT. The CDR3 DNA follows: TGTGCCAGCAGTGTCGGGCGGGATACCTACAATGAGCAGTTCTTC. Its translation: CASSVGRDTYNEQFF.

Comment on this clone: One junction end does not reproduce the germline sequence, and a read error may be involved. The CDR3 loop reads CASSLEVTGSYNEQFF. DNA of the CDR3: TGTGCTAGCAGCTTAGAGGTAACAGGCTCCTACAATGAGCAGTTCTTC. The gene calls are TRBV7-7 and TRBJ2-1, with D possibly matching TRBD1 (5 bases). The CDR3 is made up of 16 amino acids. CDR1 and CDR2 (germline): SSHAT, FNYEAQ (reference sequence).

This clone was seen a few times. The chain uses TRBV7-2 and TRBJ1-2; a possible D gene is TRBD1 (6 bases). The CDR3 is 15 amino acids. Trimming took 5 bases from V and 7 from J, leaving 20 bases between them. Germline V gene sequence: CDR1 SGHTA, CDR2 FQGNSA. The CDR3 loop reads CASSPRGAPTPGYTF. CDR3 sequence (DNA): TGTGCCAGCAGCCCCAGGGGAGCTCCAACCCCTGGCTACACCTTC.

The chain is built from TRBV7-9 and TRBJ1-5; no clear D. V was clipped by 4 bases and J by 4 bases, with 8 bases between them. Looked up from germline, CDR1 is SEHNR and CDR2 is FQNEAQ (reference sequence). The CDR3 sequence is 13 residues long. Written as DNA, the CDR3 is TGTGCCAGCAGCTCACTCCCTAATCAGCCCCAGCATTTT. This gives the protein CASSSLPNQPQHF.